Included here is one T cell receptor (beta chain) sequence, with context. What it recognizes is unknown. This sample stems from a study of a mutant IDH1 vaccine in newly diagnosed glioma. Study at large: The treated population exhibited a male proportion of about 60%, a female proportion of approximately 38%, and a mean age of approximately 42 years.

Study-wide results and limits: Changes to the top peripheral T cell clonotypes appeared unrelated to pseudoprogression.

Only in-frame clones appear in the TCRdb table, and some are missing; sequencing was by immunoSEQ multiplex PCR. The repertoire holds 58,000 or so clones, with around four fifths as singletons. Regarding time point: week 47, end of study. The study gave 300 ug of mutant IDH1 20-mer peptide per vaccine dose, with topical imiquimod. The input for sequencing was PBMCs, taken from a glioma patient whose treatment included an IDH1 peptide vaccine. The clonotype originates from a woman between 45 and 65 years old with glioma.

The CDR3 spells CASSTRDRGHEKLFF. DNA of the CDR3: TGTGCCAGCAGCACCCGGGACAGGGGGCACGAAAAACTGTTTTTT. This chain joins TRBV5-4 and TRBJ1-4; 12 nucleotides align to TRBD1. Trimming took 4 bases from V and 8 from J; bases not matched to a gene: 6. Germline CDR1 is SGHNT and CDR2 is YYREEE (reference sequence). This CDR3 region has 15 residues.